This TCR beta chain originates from a study of blood T cell repertoires in COVID-19. Study summary: Both acute and convalescent COVID-19 samples were obtained from the United States, Italy and Spain. T cells, B-cell-depleted T cells, or PBMCs provided the cDNA or gDNA that served as material.

It was during active infection that Seattle patients were enrolled and then longitudinally followed. Per the original data handling: Amplifying reference gene primers gave estimates of nucleated cell counts. The data were produced by immunoSEQ multiplex PCR, yet TCRdb's version contains in-frame clones alone and is incomplete. V and J calls and clone size are given by that table; D and trimming were obtained from the DNA. Of some 300,000 clones listed, around 90% are singletons. The germline gives CDR1 LNHNV, CDR2 YYDKDF (reference sequence). Trimming shortened V by 3 bases and J by 4 bases, and 18 bases separated the two germline ends. This CDR3 has 16 residues. This clone was detected only a few times.

The receptor was derived from a woman between 50 and 59 years old with COVID-19, enrolled during active disease. The V gene is TRBV15, the J gene TRBJ1-2, with a weak D call TRBD1 (5 bases). The sequenced material came from peripheral blood. The CDR3 sequence: CATSRTGLRLPYGYTF. CDR3 coding DNA: TGTGCCACCAGCAGGACGGGACTAAGACTACCCTATGGCTACACCTTC.